The 20 T cell receptor beta chains below were found in one sample sequenced in a study of blood T cell repertoires in COVID-19. The assay was immunoSEQ multiplex PCR, and TCRdb's table has in-frame clones only and misses some. Among roughly 150,000 clones, around four fifths were seen once, and the ten largest hold more than 4.5%. Sequenced input: PBMCs or T cells enriched from blood (not recorded which). These receptors were collected from a man aged 70 or older who had been exposed to COVID-19.

This chain joins TRBV19 and TRBJ1-5; D possibly corresponds to TRBD1 (6 bases). V lost 1 base and J 0 bases, leaving 10 bases between the germline ends. CDR1 and CDR2 from the germline V gene are LNHDA and SQIVND (reference sequence). The CDR3 is 16 residues long. As DNA, the CDR3 is TGTGCCAGTAGTATAGTCAGGGGCATTAGCAATCAGCCCCAGCATTTT. Its protein is CASSIVRGISNQPQHF.

The V call is TRBV28, the J call TRBJ2-4, with TRBD1 identical over 10 bases. The CDR3 is 17 residues long. The V and J ends lost 5 bases and 0 bases, in that order; junction bases with no gene match: 7. The germline gives CDR1 MDHEN, CDR2 SYDVKM. The CDR3 is CASSPTGQGLAKNIQYF. The CDR3 DNA is TGTGCCAGCAGTCCAACGGGACAGGGGCTAGCCAAAAACATTCAGTACTTC.

This clone was picked up one time. The V call is TRBV3-1 (or the pseudogene TRBV3-2), the J call TRBJ2-3; D is possibly TRBD2 (5 bases). The ends were cut back, 5 bases at V and 2 bases at J, with 17 bases in the middle. This CDR3 spans 16 amino acids. Per germline, CDR1 LGHDT and CDR2 YNNKEL (reference sequence). The CDR3 DNA reads as TGTGCCAGCAGCTCCAGGACGGGGTCCTACACAGATACGCAGTATTTT. Its protein product is CASSSRTGSYTDTQYF.

This clone occurred a few times. The V gene is TRBV3-1 (or the pseudogene TRBV3-2), the J gene TRBJ2-4; 9 bases match TRBD2. CDR1 and CDR2 (germline): LGHDT, YNNKEL (reference sequence). The J segment lost 11 bases and the V segment lost 1 base, leaving 6 bases of the junction unmatched. The CDR3 loop spans 14 amino acids. The CDR3, as DNA: TGTGCCAGCAGCCAAGGGATAGCGGGGGACTTTCAGTACTTC. Its translation is CASSQGIAGDFQYF.

The sample holds a few counts of this clone. The chain uses TRBV11-1 and TRBJ1-1, with D perhaps matching TRBD1 (6 bases). The CDR3 spans 13 residues. V lost 2 bases to trimming and J lost 6 bases, with 10 bases between them. The germline V gene has CDR1 SGHAT and CDR2 FQDESV (reference sequence). This chain's CDR3 is CASSLMGAPEAFF. The CDR3 nucleotides read TGTGCCAGCAGCTTAATGGGGGCCCCTGAAGCTTTCTTT.

The chain couples TRBV3-1 (or the pseudogene TRBV3-2) to TRBJ1-1; 8 bases agree with TRBD1. CDR3 length: 16 amino acids. Germline V gene data show CDR1 as LGHDT and CDR2 as YNNKEL (reference sequence). V shed 5 bases, J shed 3 bases, and the junction held 11 bases outside the gene matches. The CDR3 nucleotides read TGTGCCAGCAGCAGTTTACCTCCGGACAGGGACACTGAAGCTTTCTTT. Protein product: CASSSLPPDRDTEAFF.

This sequence joins TRBV3-1 (or the pseudogene TRBV3-2) and TRBJ2-5; 10 bases agree with TRBD2. This CDR3 comprises 14 residues. The germline gives CDR1 LGHDT, CDR2 YNNKEL (reference sequence). The ends lost 4 bases at V and 6 bases at J; junction bases unmatched: 5. CDR3 residues: CASSLTSGEKTQYF. The CDR3 DNA reads TGTGCCAGCAGCCTCACTAGCGGGGAAAAGACCCAGTACTTC.

This chain links TRBV20-1 with TRBJ1-1, with D hard to call. The germline V gene has CDR1 DFQATT and CDR2 SNEGSKA (reference sequence). Trimming took off 2 bases at V and 4 bases at J, with 5 bases between the two ends. This CDR3 contains 11 residues. CDR3 loop: CSARPGTEAFF. CDR3 DNA: TGCAGTGCTAGACCCGGCACTGAAGCTTTCTTT.

V is TRBV2 and J is TRBJ1-2; TRBD1 matches at 7 bases. The trim removed 4 bases at V and 4 bases at J, leaving 6 bases unmatched. Germline V gives CDR1 SNHLY, CDR2 FYNNEI. The CDR3 contains 14 residues. In DNA form, the CDR3 reads TGTGCCAGCAGTGGGTTACAGGGGCTCTATGGCTACACCTTC. As protein: CASSGLQGLYGYTF.

The chain employs TRBV19 and TRBJ2-5; tentatively, D is TRBD1 (5 bases). The CDR3 sequence is 14 residues long. CDR1 and CDR2 from the germline V gene are LNHDA and SQIVND (reference sequence). With 3 bases removed from V and 2 bases from J, the gap between germline ends came to 10 bases. DNA for the CDR3: TGTGCCAGTAGTATCGCAGGGCTACAAGAGACCCAGTACTTC. It codes for CASSIAGLQETQYF. The variable domain in full, completed from reference TRBV19 and TRBJ2-5, reads DGGITQSPKYLFRKEGQNVTLSCEQNLNHDAMYWYRQDPGQGLRLIYYSQIVNDFQKGDIAEGYSVSREKKESFPLTVTSAQKNPTAFYLCASSIAGLQETQYFGPGTRLLVL.

CDR3 loop: CASRPTGRGLNTGELFF. CDR3 DNA sequence: TGTGCCAGCAGACCGACCGGGAGGGGGCTAAACACCGGGGAGCTGTTTTTT. The rearrangement links TRBV27 to TRBJ2-2, with D perhaps matching TRBD2 (8 bases). Trimming left V 6 bases short and J 2 bases short, with 19 bases between. CDR3 length equals 17 residues. CDR1 and CDR2 (germline): MNHEY, SMNVEV (reference sequence).

This rearrangement joins TRBV28 to TRBJ2-1; the D gene is possibly TRBD2 (6 bases). The CDR3 has 17 residues. V was cut by 4 bases and J by 0 bases, with 16 bases left in between. Germline loops: CDR1 MDHEN, CDR2 SYDVKM. The CDR3 DNA follows: TGTGCCAGCAGTTCGGGACTGGGGATTGTCTCCTACAATGAGCAGTTCTTC. Translation gives CASSSGLGIVSYNEQFF.

This chain joins TRBV9 and TRBJ2-1; 7 positions agree with TRBD1. Germline values: CDR1 SGDLS, CDR2 YYNGEE. V lost 6 bases, J lost 4 bases, and 4 bases stayed unmatched. This CDR3 region has 13 residues. The CDR3 region is CASTGTVYNEQFF. In DNA, the CDR3 is TGTGCCAGCACCGGGACAGTTTACAATGAGCAGTTCTTC. Combining the CDR3 with reference TRBV9 and TRBJ2-1 gives the whole variable domain DSGVTQTPKHLITATGQRVTLRCSPRSGDLSVYWYQQSLDQGLQFLIQYYNGEERAKGNILERFSAQQFPDLHSELNLSSLELGDSALYFCASTGTVYNEQFFGPGTRLTVL.

CDR3 sequence: CASSLTGTGSYEQYF. CDR3 bases: TGTGCCAGTAGTCTCACCGGGACAGGCTCCTACGAGCAGTACTTC. The rearrangement links TRBV19 to TRBJ2-7, with 8 bases lining up with TRBD1. This CDR3 has 15 residues. Germline V CDR1 and CDR2: LNHDA, SQIVND (reference sequence). The junction had 6 bases not matched to a gene; V was cut back by 5 bases and J by 0 bases.

A single count supports this clone. The chain couples TRBV18 to TRBJ2-1; the match to TRBD2 covers 7 bases. Germline CDR1 and CDR2: KGHSH and LQKENI. V shed 1 base and J 9 bases; nucleotides not matched to a gene: 9. The CDR3 covers 15 residues. CDR3 region: CASSPQSLAETEQFF. In DNA form, the CDR3 reads TGTGCCAGCTCACCACAGTCGCTAGCGGAAACTGAGCAGTTCTTC. Variable domain in full (rest from reference TRBV18 and TRBJ2-1): NAGVMQNPRHLVRRRGQEARLRCSPMKGHSHVYWYRQLPEEGLKFMVYLQKENIIDESGMPKERFSAEFPKEGPSILRIQQVVRGDSAAYFCASSPQSLAETEQFFGPGTRLTVL.

CDR3 loop: CASSSLAGGPDTQYF. The CDR3 nucleotides are TGCGCCAGCAGCTCACTAGCGGGAGGGCCAGATACGCAGTATTTT. The chain joins TRBV5-1 to TRBJ2-3; 13 bases line up with TRBD2. Trimming removed 3 bases from V and 4 bases from J; junction bases left unmatched: 2. The CDR3 length is 15 residues. Looked up from germline, CDR1 is SGHRS and CDR2 is YFSETQ.

This chain links TRBV11-2 with TRBJ1-2; D is perhaps TRBD1 (6 bases). Trimming removed 1 base from V and 8 bases from J, with 11 bases in between. Germline assignment: CDR1 SGHAT and CDR2 FQNNGV. The CDR3 is 13 amino acids. The CDR3 here is CASSLGQALGYTF. The CDR3 DNA sequence: TGTGCCAGCAGCTTAGGACAGGCCTTGGGCTACACCTTC.

This clone has only a few counts. The J gene is TRBJ1-1, the V gene TRBV15, with TRBD1 matching over 8 bases. Trimming took 5 bases from V and 1 from J; bases not matched to a gene: 6. This CDR3 has 15 amino acids. The V gene's germline CDR1 is LNHNV and CDR2 YYDKDF (reference sequence). DNA of the CDR3: TGTGCCACCAGCGAAAGGACAGGGAAGAACACTGAAGCTTTCTTT. Encoded protein: CATSERTGKNTEAFF. The complete variable domain, with remaining parts taken from reference TRBV15 and TRBJ1-1, reads DAMVIQNPRYQVTQFGKPVTLSCSQTLNHNVMYWYQQKSSQAPKLLFHYYDKDFNNEADTPDNFQSRRPNTSFCFLDIRSPGLGDTAMYLCATSERTGKNTEAFFGQGTRLTVV.

This chain uses TRBV13 with TRBJ2-1, with D perhaps TRBD2 (5 bases). This CDR3 comprises 15 residues. The ends were cut back, 4 bases at V and 7 bases at J, with 17 bases in the middle. The V gene's germline CDR1 is PRHDT and CDR2 FYEKMQ (reference sequence). Here the CDR3 reads CASSSPRGSGNEQFF. For the CDR3, the DNA is TGTGCCAGCAGCTCCCCCCGAGGGTCGGGGAATGAGCAGTTCTTC.

The CDR3 DNA reads as TGTGCCAGTAGTGCCCTGACAGGGGTTCGGATCCCTAACTATGGCTACACCTTC. Its translation: CASSALTGVRIPNYGYTF. The chain combines TRBV19 with TRBJ1-2; 8 bases are a match to TRBD1. Germline CDR1 and CDR2: LNHDA and SQIVND (reference sequence). V shed 5 bases, J shed 0 bases, and the junction held 14 bases outside the gene matches. The CDR3 consists of 18 residues.